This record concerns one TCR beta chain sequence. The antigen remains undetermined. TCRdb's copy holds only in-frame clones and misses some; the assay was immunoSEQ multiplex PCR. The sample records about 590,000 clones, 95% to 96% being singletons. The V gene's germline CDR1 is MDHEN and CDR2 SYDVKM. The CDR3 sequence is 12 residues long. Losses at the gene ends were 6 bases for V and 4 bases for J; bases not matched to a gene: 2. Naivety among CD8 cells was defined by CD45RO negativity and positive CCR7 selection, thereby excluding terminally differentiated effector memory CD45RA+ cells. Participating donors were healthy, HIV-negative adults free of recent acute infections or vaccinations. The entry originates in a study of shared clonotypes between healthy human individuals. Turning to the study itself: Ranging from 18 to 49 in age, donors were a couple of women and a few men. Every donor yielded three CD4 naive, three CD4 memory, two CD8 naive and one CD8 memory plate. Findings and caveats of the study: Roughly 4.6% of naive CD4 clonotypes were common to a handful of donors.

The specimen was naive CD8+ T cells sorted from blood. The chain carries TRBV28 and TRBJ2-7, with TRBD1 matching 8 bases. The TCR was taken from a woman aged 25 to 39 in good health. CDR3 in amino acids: CASRRTGYEQYF. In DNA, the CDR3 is TGTGCCAGCAGGCGGACAGGGTACGAGCAGTACTTC.